A single sample is the source of the 10 T cell receptor beta chains below, sequenced in a study of blood T cell repertoires in COVID-19. Clones were sequenced by immunoSEQ multiplex PCR, and TCRdb holds only the in-frame ones, with some missing. In the table there are some 310,000 clones, about 90% of which are singletons. The specimen was peripheral blood. The receptors derive from a woman aged 35 to 49 with COVID-19, enrolled during active disease.

V usage is TRBV30 and J usage is TRBJ1-3; D is unresolved. CDR1 and CDR2 from the germline V gene are GTSNPN and SVGIG (reference sequence). V gave up 4 bases and J gave up 0 bases, with 10 bases separating them. The CDR3 contains 14 residues. Here the CDR3 DNA reads TGTGCCTGGACCTTCTGGAGCTCTGGAAACACCATATATTTT. It codes for CAWTFWSSGNTIYF.

The chain has TRBV28 and TRBJ2-7; 10 bases are shared with TRBD1. V shed 7 bases and J 5 bases; nucleotides not matched to a gene: 11. Germline V gene sequence: CDR1 MDHEN, CDR2 SYDVKM. This CDR3 spans 15 amino acids. CDR3: CASTTTGDRGDEQYF. DNA for the CDR3: TGTGCCAGCACAACTACCGGGGACAGGGGTGACGAGCAGTACTTC. Variable domain in full (rest from reference TRBV28 and TRBJ2-7): DVKVTQSSRYLVKRTGEKVFLECVQDMDHENMFWYRQDPGLGLRLIYFSYDVKMKEKGDIPEGYSVSREKKERFSLILESASTNQTSMYLCASTTTGDRGDEQYFGPGTRLTVT.

V is TRBV6-2 or TRBV6-3 and J is TRBJ1-2; 9 nucleotides align to TRBD1. CDR3 size: 14 residues. V was pared by 4 bases and J by 4 bases, with 4 bases of the junction left unmatched. Germline V CDR1 and CDR2: MNHEY, SVGEGT. The CDR3 is CASSSQGAVYGYTF. The CDR3, as DNA: TGTGCCAGCAGTTCACAGGGGGCGGTCTATGGCTACACCTTC.

J is TRBJ1-4 and V is TRBV7-2; tentative D call: TRBD1 (6 bases). V gave up 5 bases and J gave up 2 bases, with 12 bases separating them. Germline V lookup: CDR1 SGHTA, CDR2 FQGNSA. There are 15 residues in the CDR3. CDR3 protein: CASSRAGATNEKLFF. The DNA for the CDR3 is TGTGCCAGCAGCCGGGCGGGGGCCACTAATGAAAAACTGTTTTTT.

The rearrangement links TRBV29-1 to TRBJ1-1; 9 nucleotides line up with TRBD1. This CDR3 has 15 amino acids. Trimming cost V 6 bases and J 3 bases; bases outside gene matches: 11. CDR1 is SQVTM and CDR2 is ANQGSEA in the germline V gene. CDR3 sequence (DNA): TGCAGCGTGACAAACAGGGGGCATTGGGACACTGAAGCTTTCTTT. Amino acid sequence: CSVTNRGHWDTEAFF.

The chain couples TRBV4-3 to TRBJ1-2; tentatively, D is TRBD1 (6 bases). This CDR3 is built from 15 residues. The germline V gene has CDR1 LGHNA and CDR2 YSLEER. The ends were cut back, 0 bases at V and 2 bases at J, with 10 bases in the middle. Written as DNA, the CDR3 is TGCGCCAGCAGCCAAGAACTCAGGGGAAACTATGGCTACACCTTC. The encoded protein is CASSQELRGNYGYTF.

The CDR3 region has the DNA TGTGCCACCAGTGATTCGGGACTAGCGATAGATACGCAGTATTTT. Its translation: CATSDSGLAIDTQYF. The rearrangement uses TRBV24-1 and TRBJ2-3; 10 nucleotides line up with TRBD2. The ends lost 2 bases at V and 5 bases at J; junction bases unmatched: 3. The germline CDR1 and CDR2 sequences are KGHDR and SFDVKD. This CDR3 contains 15 residues.

The chain has TRBV5-1 and TRBJ2-2; a weak D match, TRBD1 (6 bases). This CDR3 has 16 residues. Germline lookup yields CDR1 SGHRS and CDR2 YFSETQ. The V gene lost 4 bases and the J gene lost 3 bases, with 16 bases spanning the gap. CDR3 sequence: CASSRGNYRDTGELFF. The CDR3 DNA reads as TGCGCCAGCAGCCGAGGGAATTACAGGGACACCGGGGAGCTGTTTTTT.

The chain is built from TRBV7-3 and TRBJ2-7; D is possibly TRBD2 (6 bases). Germline-derived CDR1 and CDR2 are SGHTA and FQGTGA. The ends were cut back, 5 bases at V and 5 bases at J, with 16 bases in the middle. The CDR3 runs 14 residues. CDR3 in DNA: TGTGCCAGCAGCGTGACAGTCGGGGGTCACGAGCAGTACTTC. This translates into CASSVTVGGHEQYF.

This chain uses TRBV18 with TRBJ2-7, with a weak D call TRBD2 (5 bases). Germline assignment: CDR1 KGHSH and CDR2 LQKENI. Trimming stripped 3 bases from V and 5 bases from J, with 17 bases between. CDR3 length: 15 amino acids. CDR3 sequence (DNA): TGTGCCAGCTCACCTATTGCGAGGGAATCCAACGAGCAGTACTTC. Translated: CASSPIARESNEQYF.